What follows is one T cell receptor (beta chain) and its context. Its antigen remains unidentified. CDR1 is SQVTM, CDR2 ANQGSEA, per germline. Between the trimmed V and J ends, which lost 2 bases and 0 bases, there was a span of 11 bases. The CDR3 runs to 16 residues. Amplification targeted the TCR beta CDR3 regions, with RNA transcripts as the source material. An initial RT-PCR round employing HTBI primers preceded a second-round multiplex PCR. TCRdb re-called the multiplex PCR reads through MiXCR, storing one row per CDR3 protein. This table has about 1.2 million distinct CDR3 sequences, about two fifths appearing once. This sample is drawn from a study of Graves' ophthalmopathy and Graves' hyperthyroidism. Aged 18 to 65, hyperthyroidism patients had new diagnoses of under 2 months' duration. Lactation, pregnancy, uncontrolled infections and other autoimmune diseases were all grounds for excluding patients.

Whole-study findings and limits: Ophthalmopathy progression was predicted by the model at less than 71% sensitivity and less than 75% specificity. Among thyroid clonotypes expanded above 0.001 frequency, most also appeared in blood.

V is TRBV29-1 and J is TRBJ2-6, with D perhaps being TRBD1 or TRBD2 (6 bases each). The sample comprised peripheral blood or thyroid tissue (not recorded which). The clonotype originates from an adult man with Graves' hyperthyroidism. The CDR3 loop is CSVEWGADSGANVLTF. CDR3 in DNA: TGCAGCGTTGAATGGGGGGCTGACTCTGGGGCCAACGTCCTGACTTTC.